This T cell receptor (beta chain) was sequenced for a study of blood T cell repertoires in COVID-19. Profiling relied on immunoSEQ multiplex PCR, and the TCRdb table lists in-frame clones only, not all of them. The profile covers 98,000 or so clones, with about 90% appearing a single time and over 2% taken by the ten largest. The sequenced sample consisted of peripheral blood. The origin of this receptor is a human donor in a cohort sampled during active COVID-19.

The CDR3 loop reads CSARGGSRDTQYF. The DNA of the CDR3 is TGCAGCGCGAGGGGCGGGAGCAGGGATACGCAGTATTTT. The rearrangement joins TRBV29-1 to TRBJ2-3, with 7 bases that match TRBD2. The CDR3 sequence is 13 residues long. Looked up from germline, CDR1 is SQVTM and CDR2 is ANQGSEA. V dropped 7 bases and J dropped 6; count of bases not matched to a gene: 10.